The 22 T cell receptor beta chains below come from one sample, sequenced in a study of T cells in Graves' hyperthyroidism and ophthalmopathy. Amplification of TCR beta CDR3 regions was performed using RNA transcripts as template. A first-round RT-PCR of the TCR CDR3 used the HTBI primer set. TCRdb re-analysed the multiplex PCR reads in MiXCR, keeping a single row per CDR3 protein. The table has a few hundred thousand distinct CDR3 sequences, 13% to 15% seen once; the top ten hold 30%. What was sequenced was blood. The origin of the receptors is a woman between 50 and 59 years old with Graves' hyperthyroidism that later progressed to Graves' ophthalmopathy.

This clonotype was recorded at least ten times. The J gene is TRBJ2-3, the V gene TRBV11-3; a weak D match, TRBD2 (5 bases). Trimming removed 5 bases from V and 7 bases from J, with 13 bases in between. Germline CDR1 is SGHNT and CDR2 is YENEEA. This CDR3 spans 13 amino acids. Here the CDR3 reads CASSQAGEYTQYF. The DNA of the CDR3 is TGTGCCAGCAGCCAGGCCGGGGAATATACGCAGTATTTT.

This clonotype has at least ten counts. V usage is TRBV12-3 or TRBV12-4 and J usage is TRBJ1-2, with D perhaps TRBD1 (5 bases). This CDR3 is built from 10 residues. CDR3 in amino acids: CASGRPGYTF. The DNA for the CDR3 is TGTGCTTCAGGGCGTCCGGGCTACACCTTC.

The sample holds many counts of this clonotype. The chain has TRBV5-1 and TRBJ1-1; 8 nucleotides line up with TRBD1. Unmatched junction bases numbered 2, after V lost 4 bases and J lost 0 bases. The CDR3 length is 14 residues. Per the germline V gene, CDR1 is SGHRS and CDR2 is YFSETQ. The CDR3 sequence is CASSRQGLNTEAFF. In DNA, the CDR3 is TGCGCCAGCAGCCGACAGGGGCTGAACACTGAAGCTTTCTTT.

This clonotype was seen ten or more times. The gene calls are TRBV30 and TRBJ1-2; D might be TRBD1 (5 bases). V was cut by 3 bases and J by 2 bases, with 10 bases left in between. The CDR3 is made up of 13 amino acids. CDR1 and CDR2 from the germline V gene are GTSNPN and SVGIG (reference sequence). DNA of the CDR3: TGTGCCTGGAGCCGGGGACCGAACTATGGCTACACCTTC. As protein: CAWSRGPNYGYTF.

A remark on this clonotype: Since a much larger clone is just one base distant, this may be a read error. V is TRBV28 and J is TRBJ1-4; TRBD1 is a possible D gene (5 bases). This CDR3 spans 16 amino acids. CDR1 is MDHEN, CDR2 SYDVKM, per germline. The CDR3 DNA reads TGTGCCAGCAGTTACGGTGGGGGGGGGACGGCTGAAGAACTGTTTTTT. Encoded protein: CASSYGGGGTAEELFF.

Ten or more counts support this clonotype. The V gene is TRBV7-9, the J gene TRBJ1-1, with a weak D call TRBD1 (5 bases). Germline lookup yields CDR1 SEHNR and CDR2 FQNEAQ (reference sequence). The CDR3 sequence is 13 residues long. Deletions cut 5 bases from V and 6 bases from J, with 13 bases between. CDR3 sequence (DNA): TGTGCCAGCAGCAACCGGGACTCGGCTGAAGCTTTCTTT. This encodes CASSNRDSAEAFF.

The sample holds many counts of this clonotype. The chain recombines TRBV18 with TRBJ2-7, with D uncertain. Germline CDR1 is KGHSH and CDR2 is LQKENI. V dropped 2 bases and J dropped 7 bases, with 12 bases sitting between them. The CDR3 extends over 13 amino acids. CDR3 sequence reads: CASSPGAYMEQYF. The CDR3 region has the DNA TGTGCCAGCTCACCAGGAGCCTACATGGAGCAGTACTTC.

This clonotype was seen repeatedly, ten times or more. CDR3 loop: CASREQGWQPQHF. The CDR3 DNA is TGTGCCAGCAGAGAACAGGGGTGGCAGCCCCAGCATTTT. The V and J genes are TRBV6-1 and TRBJ1-5, with 7 bases lining up with TRBD1. Germline assignment: CDR1 MNHNS and CDR2 SASEGT. The CDR3 is 13 amino acids. Unmatched junction bases numbered 6, after V lost 6 bases and J lost 7 bases.

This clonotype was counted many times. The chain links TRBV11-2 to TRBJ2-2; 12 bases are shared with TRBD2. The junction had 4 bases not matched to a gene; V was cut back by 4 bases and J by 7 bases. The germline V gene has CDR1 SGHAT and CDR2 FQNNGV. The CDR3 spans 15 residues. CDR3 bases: TGTGCCAGCAGCTCGTGGACTAGCGGGGTCGGGGAGCTGTTTTTT. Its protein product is CASSSWTSGVGELFF.

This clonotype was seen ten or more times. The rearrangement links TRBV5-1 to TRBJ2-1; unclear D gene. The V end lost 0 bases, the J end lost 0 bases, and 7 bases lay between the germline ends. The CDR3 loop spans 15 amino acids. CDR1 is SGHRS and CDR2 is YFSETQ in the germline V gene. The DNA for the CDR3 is TGCGCCAGCAGCTTGGGCGGAACCTCCTACAATGAGCAGTTCTTC. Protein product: CASSLGGTSYNEQFF.

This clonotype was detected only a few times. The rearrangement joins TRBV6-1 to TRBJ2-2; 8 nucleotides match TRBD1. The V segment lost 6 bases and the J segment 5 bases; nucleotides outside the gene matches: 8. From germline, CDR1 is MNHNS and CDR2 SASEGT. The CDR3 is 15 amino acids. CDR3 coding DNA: TGTGCCAGCAGGGGGGACAGGATAAGGACCGGGGAGCTGTTTTTT. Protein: CASRGDRIRTGELFF.

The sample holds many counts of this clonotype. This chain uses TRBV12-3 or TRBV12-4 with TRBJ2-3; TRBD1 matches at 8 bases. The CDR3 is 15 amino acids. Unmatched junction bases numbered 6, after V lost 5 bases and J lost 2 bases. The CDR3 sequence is CASSPRQGFTDTQYF. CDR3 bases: TGTGCCAGCAGTCCTAGACAGGGGTTCACAGATACGCAGTATTTT.

CDR3 sequence: CSAWDARSGNTIYF. The CDR3 nucleotides read TGCAGTGCTTGGGACGCCCGCTCTGGAAACACCATATATTTT. The chain uses TRBV20-1 and TRBJ1-3; a weak D match, TRBD1 (5 bases). V was pared by 5 bases and J by 0 bases, with 11 bases between. Germline loops: CDR1 DFQATT, CDR2 SNEGSKA (reference sequence). The CDR3 is made up of 14 amino acids.

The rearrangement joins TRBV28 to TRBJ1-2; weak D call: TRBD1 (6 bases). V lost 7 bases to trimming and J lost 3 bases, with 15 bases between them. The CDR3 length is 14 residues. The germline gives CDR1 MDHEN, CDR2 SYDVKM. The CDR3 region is CASNFRGADYGYTF. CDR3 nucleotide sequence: TGTGCCAGCAACTTTCGGGGGGCGGACTATGGCTACACCTTC.

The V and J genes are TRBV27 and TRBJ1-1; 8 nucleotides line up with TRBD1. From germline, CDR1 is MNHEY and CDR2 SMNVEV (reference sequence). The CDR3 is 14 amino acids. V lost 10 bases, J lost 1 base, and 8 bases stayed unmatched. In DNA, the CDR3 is TGTGCCACGGCCCTAGGGACAGGGAACACTGAAGCTTTCTTT. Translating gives CATALGTGNTEAFF.

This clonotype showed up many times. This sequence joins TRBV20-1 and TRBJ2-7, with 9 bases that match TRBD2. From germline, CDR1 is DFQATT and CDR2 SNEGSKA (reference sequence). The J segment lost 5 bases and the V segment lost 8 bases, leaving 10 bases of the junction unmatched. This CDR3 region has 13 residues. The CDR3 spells CSTVSGSKNEQYF. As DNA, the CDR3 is TGCAGTACTGTTAGCGGGAGTAAGAACGAGCAGTACTTC.

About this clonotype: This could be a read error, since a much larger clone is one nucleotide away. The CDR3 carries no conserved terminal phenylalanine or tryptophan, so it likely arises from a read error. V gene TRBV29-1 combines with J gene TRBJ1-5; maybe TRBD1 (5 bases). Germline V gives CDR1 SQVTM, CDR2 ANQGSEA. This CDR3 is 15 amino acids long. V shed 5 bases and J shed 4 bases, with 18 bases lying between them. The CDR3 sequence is CSVSYGARLNQPQHS. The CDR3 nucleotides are TGCAGCGTTAGCTACGGGGCCAGACTTAATCAGCCCCAGCATTCT.

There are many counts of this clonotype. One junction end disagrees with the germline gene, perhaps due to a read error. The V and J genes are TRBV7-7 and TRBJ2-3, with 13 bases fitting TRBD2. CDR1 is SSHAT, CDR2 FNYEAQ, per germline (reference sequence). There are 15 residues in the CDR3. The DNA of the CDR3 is TGTGCTAGCAGCCCAGGACTAGCGGGAGTAGATACGCAGTATTTT. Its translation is CASSPGLAGVDTQYF.

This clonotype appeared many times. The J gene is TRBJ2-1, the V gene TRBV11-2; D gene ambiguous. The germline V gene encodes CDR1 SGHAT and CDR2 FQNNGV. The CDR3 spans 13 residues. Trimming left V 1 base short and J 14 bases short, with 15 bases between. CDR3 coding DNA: TGTGCCAGCAGCTTAGCGGGTGGCTGGGTTGAGTTCTTC. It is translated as CASSLAGGWVEFF.

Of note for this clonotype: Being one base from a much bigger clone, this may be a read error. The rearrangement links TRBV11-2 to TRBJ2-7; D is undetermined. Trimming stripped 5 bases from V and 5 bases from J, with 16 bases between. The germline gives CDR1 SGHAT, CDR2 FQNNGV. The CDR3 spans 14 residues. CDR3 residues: CASSHPIHEDEQYF. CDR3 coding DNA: TGTGCCAGCAGCCATCCCATACACGAGGACGAGCAGTACTTC. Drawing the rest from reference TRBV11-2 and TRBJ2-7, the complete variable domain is EAGVAQSPRYKIIEKRQSVAFWCNPISGHATLYWYQQILGQGPKLLIQFQNNGVVDDSQLPKDRFSAERLKGVDSTLKIQPAKLEDSAVYLCASSHPIHEDEQYFGPGTRLTVT.

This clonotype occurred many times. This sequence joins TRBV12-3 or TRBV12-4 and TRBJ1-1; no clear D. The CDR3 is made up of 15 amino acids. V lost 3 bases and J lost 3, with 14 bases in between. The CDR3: CASSFGKGGYTEAFF. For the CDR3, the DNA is TGTGCCAGCAGTTTTGGAAAGGGAGGGTACACTGAAGCTTTCTTT.

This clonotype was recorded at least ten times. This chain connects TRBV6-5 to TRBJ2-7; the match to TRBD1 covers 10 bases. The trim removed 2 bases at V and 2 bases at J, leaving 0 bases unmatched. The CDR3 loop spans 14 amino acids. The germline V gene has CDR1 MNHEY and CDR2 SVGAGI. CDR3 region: CASSYGTGAYEQYF. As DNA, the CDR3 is TGTGCCAGCAGTTACGGGACAGGGGCCTACGAGCAGTACTTC.